One T cell receptor (beta chain) is described in this entry. These data are taken from a study of cytomegalovirus exposure and HLA in healthy donors. The primer mix had 60 Vbeta and 13 Jbeta primers. Generated by immunoSEQ multiplex PCR, the TCRdb table keeps only in-frame clones and is missing some. The sample lists about 140,000 clones, about two thirds occurring once. V was trimmed by 4 bases and J by 8 bases, leaving 15 bases between them. CDR3 length equals 14 residues. Germline V lookup: CDR1 SEHNR, CDR2 FQNEAQ (reference sequence). This TCR was recovered from a man between 40 and 49 years old in good health and CMV-seronegative. Input material: PBMCs. The genes are TRBV7-9 and TRBJ2-1, with TRBD2 as a possible D gene (6 bases). CDR3 DNA: TGTGCCAGCAGCTGGGGGGACGGCCAGGATGAGCAGTTCTTC. It specifies CASSWGDGQDEQFF.